The rows below give T cell receptor beta chains drawn from one sample of a study of response to subunit inactivated influenza vaccine. MiXCR, applied by TCRdb to the RT-PCR reads, yields one record per CDR3 protein. The data show approximately 490,000 distinct CDR3 sequences, with around 7.9% seen just once and 10% to 15% held by the top ten. Here the sequenced sample was PBMCs from blood, taken less than 25 months after vaccination. The receptors originated from a man between 50 and 75 years old who received an inactivated influenza vaccine. Both conserved end residues are trimmed from each CDR3.

>TRBV28|TRBJ2-7
ASSSPGQGARGEQY
>TRBV29-1|TRBJ2-3
GLQRGGTDTQY
>TRBV7-2|TRBJ2-1
ASTFTGTSTNEQF
>TRBV19|TRBJ2-7
ASSSGFYEQY
>TRBV3-1|TRBJ2-7
ASSQLAGAVGYEQY
>TRBV10-3|TRBJ2-1
AISDPLGYNEQF
>TRBV12-3/TRBV12-4|TRBJ2-2
ASSFFKTGELF
>TRBV6-5|TRBJ2-3
ASSYGAGVGDTQY
>TRBV6-5|TRBJ2-5
ASSYSRTGAGETQY
>TRBV5-4|TRBJ2-5
ASSKLQGRETQY
>TRBV12-3/TRBV12-4|TRBJ1-1
ASSTGAATEAF
>TRBV6-5|TRBJ2-7
ASSYSIPTSLPEQY
>TRBV4-2|TRBJ2-1
ASTGQGRHEQF
>TRBV28|TRBJ2-1
ASSLIGAYNEQF
>TRBV18|TRBJ1-2
ASRSGTGDRYT
>TRBV28|TRBJ1-1
ASSPTQGNTEAF
>TRBV11-2|TRBJ2-7
ASSTRTSRLGEQY
>TRBV5-6|TRBJ2-2
ASSRRGESGELF
>TRBV5-1|TRBJ1-4
ASSLEMGREKLF
>TRBV5-1|TRBJ2-7
ASSLWDSPNEQY
>TRBV5-1|TRBJ2-1
ASSWGAGNEQF
>TRBV7-2|TRBJ2-3
ASSLVGGGASTQY
>TRBV20-1|TRBJ2-2
SATYSGGSTGELF
>TRBV20-1|TRBJ2-7
SARAHEQY
>TRBV18|TRBJ2-3
ASSPLPDPAYDTQY
>TRBV6-5|TRBJ1-1
ASSYGTGDATEAF
>TRBV5-6|TRBJ2-4
ASSLELPLTKNIQY
>TRBV5-1|TRBJ1-6
ASSLGQPWDSPLH